Listed below are T cell receptor beta chains from one sample, sequenced in a study of regulatory T cells in long-lasting Graves disease. TCRdb called the multiplex PCR reads again in MiXCR, with one record for every CDR3 protein. The sample lists 200,000 to 250,000 distinct CDR3 sequences; approximately 19% were seen once. Another study also made use of these data, one on T cells in Graves' hyperthyroidism and ophthalmopathy.

This specimen consisted of peripheral blood mononuclear cells (PBMCs), obtained at new diagnosis, from a patient treated with antithyroid drugs. Every receptor here comes from a woman aged 25 to 39 with Graves disease. CDR3s include the opening cysteine and the closing phenylalanine or tryptophan. A D gene is named only where the DNA matches it firmly. Part of the rows lack a size; the others show once, few, many or a class for expanded clones.

D | J | size | V | CDR3 | DNA
NA | TRBJ2-1 | NA | TRBV7-2 | CASSLDRGGYNEQFF | TGTGCCAGCAGCTTAGACAGGGGGGGCTACAATGAGCAGTTCTTC
TRBD1 | TRBJ1-2 | NA | TRBV2 | CASSEAPGQGNGYTF | TGTGCCAGCAGTGAAGCGCCCGGACAGGGTAACGGCTACACCTTC
TRBD1 | TRBJ2-1 | many | TRBV19 | CASSSQGALGYNEQFF | TGTGCCAGTAGTTCACAGGGGGCGCTAGGATACAATGAGCAGTTCTTC
NA | TRBJ1-1 | many | TRBV20-1 | CSASRMNTEAFF | TGCAGTGCTAGTAGGATGAACACTGAAGCTTTCTTT
TRBD2 | TRBJ2-3 | many | TRBV20-1 | CSATNGRLFDTQYF | TGCAGTGCTACGAACGGGAGGTTATTTGATACGCAGTATTTT
TRBD1 | TRBJ1-2 | many | TRBV9 | CASSVAPGQGTSYTF | TGTGCCAGCAGCGTGGCACCGGGACAGGGAACAAGCTACACCTTC
TRBD2 | TRBJ2-5 | NA | TRBV12-3/TRBV12-4 | CASSAGTSGGAEETQYF | TGTGCCAGCAGCGCAGGGACTAGCGGGGGGGCCGAGGAGACCCAGTACTTC
NA | TRBJ1-5 | many | TRBV19 | CASSVTGDNQPQHF | TGTGCCAGTAGTGTGACAGGAGATAATCAGCCCCAGCATTTT
TRBD2 | TRBJ2-7 | many | TRBV2 | CASSEGLAGDEQYF | TGTGCCAGCAGTGAAGGACTAGCGGGAGACGAGCAGTACTTC
TRBD1 | TRBJ1-4 | many | TRBV30 | CAWSRTGVNEKLFF | TGTGCCTGGAGCCGGACAGGAGTAAATGAAAAACTGTTTTTT
TRBD1 | TRBJ1-6 | many | TRBV13 | CASSLTGQGNSYNSPLHF | TGTGCCAGCAGCTTAACAGGACAGGGGAACTCCTATAATTCACCCCTCCACTTT
NA | TRBJ1-2 | few | TRBV12-3/TRBV12-4 | CASSPNLPYGYTF | TGTGCCAGCAGTCCTAACCTCCCCTATGGCTACACCTTC
NA | TRBJ1-5 | many | TRBV28 | CASEVRGDQPQHF | TGTGCCAGCGAAGTGAGGGGGGATCAGCCCCAGCATTTT
TRBD1 | TRBJ2-2 | many | TRBV7-9 | CASSLSGGGGELFF | TGTGCCAGCAGCTTATCAGGGGGCGGCGGGGAGCTGTTTTTT
TRBD2 | TRBJ2-1 | many | TRBV7-3 | CASSPTSGGINEQFF | TGTGCCAGCAGCCCGACTAGCGGGGGAATCAATGAGCAGTTCTTC
NA | TRBJ1-5 | many | TRBV25-1 | CASSEPGSNQPQHF | TGTGCCAGCAGTGAACCCGGAAGCAATCAGCCCCAGCATTTT
NA | TRBJ2-3 | many | TRBV15 | CATSRDRAAQYF | TGTGCCACCAGCAGAGATCGAGCTGCGCAGTATTTT
TRBD1 | TRBJ1-4 | many | TRBV7-9 | CASSRDRGAEKLFF | TGTGCCAGCAGCCGGGACAGGGGGGCAGAAAAACTGTTTTTT
TRBD1 | TRBJ1-2 | many | TRBV20-1 | CSARDRTGRIGYTF | TGCAGTGCTAGAGACAGGACAGGGCGGATTGGCTACACCTTC
NA | TRBJ2-7 | many | TRBV10-1 | CASSDTVAPYEQYF | TGCGCCAGCAGTGACACAGTGGCACCCTACGAGCAGTACTTC
NA | TRBJ2-7 | many | TRBV28 | CASKKGGTGEQYF | TGTGCCAGCAAGAAAGGAGGGACTGGCGAGCAGTACTTC
NA | TRBJ2-7 | many | TRBV11-2 | CASSLDWSGSEQYF | TGTGCCAGCAGCTTAGATTGGTCAGGGAGCGAGCAGTACTTC
TRBD2 | TRBJ2-1 | many | TRBV5-1 | CASSLGLTSPDEQFF | TGCGCCAGCAGCTTGGGTCTGACTAGCCCCGATGAGCAGTTCTTC
TRBD1 | TRBJ2-1 | NA | TRBV11-2 | CASSPRGRYEWDEQFF | TGTGCCAGCAGCCCCAGGGGGCGTTATGAGTGGGATGAGCAGTTCTTC
TRBD1 | TRBJ2-1 | many | TRBV11-3 | CASSLRDREVNEQFF | TGTGCCAGCAGCCTACGGGACAGGGAGGTCAATGAGCAGTTCTTC
TRBD1 | TRBJ1-6 | many | TRBV7-2 | CASSAGTGSSYNSPLHF | TGTGCCAGCAGCGCCGGGACAGGGTCATCCTATAATTCACCCCTCCACTTT
NA | TRBJ1-1 | many | TRBV27 | CASSSPYGAGNTEAFF | TGTGCCAGCAGTTCGCCCTATGGGGCGGGGAACACTGAAGCTTTCTTT
TRBD1 | TRBJ2-3 | few | TRBV24-1 | CATSDRDRSTDTQYF | TGTGCCACCAGTGACCGGGACAGGTCCACAGATACGCAGTATTTT
NA | TRBJ2-1 | NA | TRBV11-2 | CASAPDGPLDNEQFF | TGTGCCAGCGCCCCTGACGGGCCACTCGACAATGAGCAGTTCTTC
NA | TRBJ1-1 | few | TRBV28 | CAGSFLNTEAFF | TGTGCCGGCAGTTTCCTCAACACTGAAGCTTTCTTT
NA | TRBJ1-6 | many | TRBV30 | CAWGGDGGKNSPLHF | TGTGCCTGGGGGGGCGACGGGGGCAAAAATTCACCCCTCCACTTT
TRBD2 | TRBJ2-1 | many | TRBV7-2 | CASSPSGPPYNEQFF | TGTGCCAGCAGCCCTAGCGGGCCCCCCTACAATGAGCAGTTCTTC
NA | TRBJ1-4 | many | TRBV10-2 | CASGVSGGIDEKLFF | TGCGCCAGCGGGGTTTCAGGAGGTATAGATGAAAAACTGTTTTTT
NA | TRBJ2-7 | many | TRBV6-2/TRBV6-3 | CASRLVEGSSYEQYF | TGTGCCAGCAGACTCGTGGAGGGGTCCTCCTACGAGCAGTACTTC
TRBD2 | TRBJ2-7 | NA | TRBV30 | CAWSEGLAYEQYF | TGTGCCTGGAGTGAGGGACTAGCCTACGAGCAGTACTTC
TRBD2 | TRBJ2-1 | many | TRBV7-2 | CASSPGLAGGQQFF | TGTGCCAGCAGCCCGGGACTAGCGGGGGGCCAGCAGTTCTTC
NA | TRBJ2-7 | many | TRBV6-5 | CASSYLRDGPYEQYF | TGTGCCAGCAGTTACCTTCGGGACGGACCCTACGAGCAGTACTTC
TRBD2 | TRBJ2-5 | NA | TRBV2 | CASSGLAAQETQYF | TGTGCCAGCAGTGGACTAGCAGCTCAAGAGACCCAGTACTTC
TRBD2 | TRBJ2-3 | many | TRBV6-1 | CASSEVAGRAADTQYF | TGTGCCAGCAGTGAAGTAGCGGGGAGGGCGGCAGATACGCAGTATTTT
NA | TRBJ1-3 | many | TRBV4-1 | CASSQDRGALYF | TGCGCCAGCAGCCAAGATAGGGGGGCGCTATATTTT
NA | TRBJ2-3 | NA | TRBV3-1 | CASSHSWVTDTQYF | TGTGCCAGCAGCCATAGTTGGGTAACAGATACGCAGTATTTT
NA | TRBJ1-2 | many | TRBV27 | CASSGQASYGYTF | TGTGCCAGCAGTGGGCAGGCGAGCTATGGCTACACCTTC